The clone carrying this TCR beta chain was observed a few times. V was pared by 7 bases and J by 4 bases, with 5 bases of the junction left unmatched. Per the germline V gene, CDR1 is MNHNS and CDR2 is SASEGT. The CDR3 is 13 residues long. This sample is drawn from a study of blood T cells in healthy people across ages. Primers used in a second PCR of roughly 6 to 11 cycles were a sample-barcoded 5' primer and a J-beta primer mix. MiXCR was run by TCRdb on the 5' RACE reads, yielding one entry per CDR3 protein. This sample carries 1.5 million to 1.8 million distinct CDR3 sequences, roughly 43% of them seen once, and the ten largest clones take about 4.1%.

The sequence came from a woman aged 18-35 years in good health. This chain uses TRBV6-1 with TRBJ2-3; TRBD1 agrees at 7 bases. Sequenced input: blood. CDR3 loop: CASKKGAADTQYF. CDR3 in DNA: TGTGCCAGCAAGAAGGGGGCCGCAGATACGCAGTATTTT.